This is a list of T cell receptor beta chains from one sample in a study of blood T cells in healthy people across ages. TCRdb re-analysed the 5' RACE reads in MiXCR, keeping a single row per CDR3 protein. The table includes 850,000 to 1,100,000 distinct CDR3 sequences, roughly two fifths detected once. The sequenced sample was blood. These receptors all come from a man aged 18 to 35 in good health. Both conserved end residues are part of each CDR3. D genes are given only for firm matches. The size entry is marked missing in some rows and otherwise reads once, few, many or a size class.

D | size | J | V | CDR3 | DNA
. | once | TRBJ2-7 | TRBV5-1 | CASSHKGHSLEGEQYF | TGCGCCAGCAGTCACAAGGGACACTCCCTCGAGGGTGAGCAGTACTTC
. | few | TRBJ1-2 | TRBV5-1 | CASSLESPGPHYGYTF | TGCGCCAGCAGCTTGGAATCCCCAGGACCGCACTATGGCTACACCTTC
. | many | TRBJ2-3 | TRBV4-3 | CASSQTSGQGFTDTQYF | TGCGCCAGCAGCCAAACGTCTGGTCAGGGATTCACAGATACGCAGTATTTT
TRBD1 | . | TRBJ2-1 | TRBV20-1 | CSATPGQRRHNEQFF | TGCAGTGCCACCCCGGGACAGCGACGCCACAATGAGCAGTTCTTC
. | . | TRBJ1-1 | TRBV4-2 | CASSQDISRDPSFNTEAFF | TGTGCCAGCAGCCAAGATATCAGCAGGGACCCCTCCTTCAACACTGAAGCTTTCTTT
. | . | TRBJ1-2 | TRBV2 | CASSGGRLQVGYTF | TGTGCCAGCAGTGGAGGACGTCTCCAAGTTGGCTACACCTTC
TRBD1 | few | TRBJ2-3 | TRBV15 | CATSRRPAGTGQYF | TGTGCCACCAGCAGACGCCCAGCCGGGACAGGACAGTATTTT
. | once | TRBJ1-1 | TRBV10-3 | CALSDRLGAEAFF | TGTGCCCTCAGCGACCGACTCGGGGCTGAAGCTTTCTTT
. | many | TRBJ2-7 | TRBV27 | CASGIDGAYEQYF | TGTGCCAGCGGAATAGACGGGGCCTACGAGCAGTACTTC
. | few | TRBJ1-5 | TRBV6-1 | CASSERLKQPQHF | TGTGCCAGCAGTGAAAGGCTTAAACAGCCCCAGCATTTT
. | few | TRBJ2-1 | TRBV7-2 | CATSFGGASYNEQFF | TGTGCCACCAGCTTTGGGGGGGCGTCCTACAATGAGCAGTTCTTC
. | . | TRBJ1-6 | TRBV28 | CASSHPGSLDNSPLHF | TGTGCCAGCAGCCACCCCGGCAGCCTAGATAATTCACCCCTCCACTTT
. | few | TRBJ2-7 | TRBV7-8 | CASSLIGQTGTYEQYF | TGTGCCAGCAGTCTAATAGGGCAAACAGGAACCTACGAGCAGTACTTC
. | . | TRBJ2-1 | TRBV11-3 | CPSSLGHGGSEQFF | TGTCCCAGCAGCTTGGGGCATGGGGGCAGTGAGCAGTTCTTC
. | . | TRBJ2-1 | TRBV5-1 | CASSLTRDTYNEQFF | TGCGCCAGCAGCTTGACCCGGGACACCTACAATGAGCAGTTCTTC
. | . | TRBJ2-5 | TRBV20-1 | CSARWAAQETQYF | TGCAGTGCCAGATGGGCCGCCCAAGAGACCCAGTACTTC
TRBD2 | many | TRBJ2-1 | TRBV7-9 | CASSLVPGGQFF | TGTGCCAGCAGCTTAGTCCCGGGGGGGCAGTTCTTC
TRBD2 | few | TRBJ2-5 | TRBV20-1 | CSARDGGEETQYF | TGCAGTGCTAGAGATGGGGGGGAAGAGACCCAGTACTTC
TRBD1 | . | TRBJ2-7 | TRBV24-1 | CASRDSLYEQYF | TGTGCCTCCCGGGACAGCCTCTACGAGCAGTACTTC
. | once | TRBJ1-2 | TRBV3-1 | CASSPRDGGRLIYGYTF | TGTGCCAGCAGCCCCCGGGACGGGGGGAGATTGATCTATGGCTACACCTTC
. | . | TRBJ1-1 | TRBV6-5 | CASRPTPGYTEAFF | TGTGCCAGCAGGCCAACCCCAGGGTACACTGAAGCTTTCTTT
. | . | TRBJ1-6 | TRBV4-2 | CASSQVGSPPLHF | TGTGCCAGCAGCCAAGTGGGCAGCCCACCCCTCCACTTT
. | once | TRBJ2-4 | TRBV3-1 | CASSQSRASQYF | TGTGCCAGCAGCCAATCTCGTGCGAGTCAGTACTTC
TRBD1 | few | TRBJ2-2 | TRBV10-3 | CAISETPGTGNTGELFF | TGTGCCATCAGTGAGACACCCGGGACAGGGAACACCGGGGAGCTGTTTTTT
TRBD1 | many | TRBJ2-3 | TRBV27 | CASMGDSTFYTDTQYF | TGTGCCAGCATGGGGGACAGTACTTTTTACACAGATACGCAGTATTTT
TRBD1 | . | TRBJ1-1 | TRBV6-2/TRBV6-3 | CASSYGDRGITEAFF | TGTGCCAGCAGTTACGGCGACAGGGGAATCACTGAAGCTTTCTTT
. | . | TRBJ1-6 | TRBV20-1 | CSAVQDLNSPLHF | TGCAGTGCAGTACAGGACCTGAATTCACCCCTCCACTTT
. | few | TRBJ2-1 | TRBV18 | CASSPETGPANEQFF | TGTGCCAGCTCACCGGAGACAGGCCCCGCCAATGAGCAGTTCTTC
TRBD1 | . | TRBJ1-6 | TRBV6-2/TRBV6-3 | CTSSTPGTGYSPLHF | TGTACCAGCAGCACTCCCGGGACAGGGTATTCACCCCTCCACTTT
TRBD2 | . | TRBJ2-1 | TRBV6-5 | CASSYSTSGGADEQFF | TGTGCCAGCAGTTACTCGACCAGCGGGGGGGCCGATGAGCAGTTCTTC
. | few | TRBJ1-2 | TRBV29-1 | CSVEAGNGYTF | TGCAGCGTTGAAGCAGGAAATGGCTACACCTTC
TRBD1 | few | TRBJ2-1 | TRBV20-1 | CSARDLGHIPGGSKQFF | TGCAGTGCTAGAGATCTGGGGCACATTCCAGGGGGTAGTAAGCAGTTCTTC